What follows are 26 T cell receptor beta chains derived from one specimen sequenced in a study of T cell repertoires in cytomegalovirus infection. Which antigens these TCRs recognize remains unknown. Using its own MiXCR run on the reads, TCRdb lists one record per CDR3 protein. The data show 600,000 to 700,000 distinct CDR3 sequences, approximately 33% seen once. This specimen consisted of cultured PBMCs, obtained from culture after CMV antigen stimulation. The receptors shown here come from a human donor in good health (CMV status not recorded). Some clones in this sample may be carry-over from other donors' samples.

V usage is TRBV5-1 and J usage is TRBJ2-5; D may be TRBD2 (6 bases). CDR1 and CDR2 (germline): SGHRS, YFSETQ. The CDR3 length is 15 residues. Trimming shortened V by 2 bases and J by 2 bases, and 13 bases separated the two germline ends. The CDR3 reads CASSLDRDFQETQYF. The CDR3 bases are TGCGCCAGCAGCTTAGACCGGGACTTTCAAGAGACCCAGTACTTC. Combining the CDR3 with reference TRBV5-1 and TRBJ2-5 gives the whole variable domain KAGVTQTPRYLIKTRGQQVTLSCSPISGHRSVSWYQQTPGQGLQFLFEYFSETQRNKGNFPGRFSGRQFSNSRSEMNVSTLELGDSALYLCASSLDRDFQETQYFGPGTRLLVL.

The J gene is TRBJ2-6, the V gene TRBV12-3 or TRBV12-4, with D hard to call. Trimming left V 6 bases short and J 1 base short, with 7 bases between. CDR3 length: 14 residues. The DNA of the CDR3 is TGTGCCAGCAGCCCGACATCTGGGGCCAACGTCCTGACTTTC. This gives the protein CASSPTSGANVLTF.

V and J are TRBV27 and TRBJ1-1; no clear D gene. Per the germline V gene, CDR1 is MNHEY and CDR2 is SMNVEV (reference sequence). The CDR3 is 13 residues long. Deletions cut 1 base from V and 5 bases from J, with 8 bases between. CDR3 protein: CASSLYGATEAFF. The CDR3 coding sequence is TGTGCCAGCAGTTTATATGGAGCGACTGAAGCTTTCTTT.

The rearrangement links TRBV2 to TRBJ1-1; D is possibly TRBD1 (5 bases). Trimming took off 7 bases at V and 3 bases at J, with 12 bases between the two ends. There are 13 residues in the CDR3. Germline lookup yields CDR1 SNHLY and CDR2 FYNNEI. CDR3 sequence (DNA): TGTGCCAGCACCTGGGGGGAGGACACTGAAGCTTTCTTT. Protein sequence: CASTWGEDTEAFF.

To note about this clonotype: Lacking the conserved final phenylalanine or tryptophan, this CDR3 likely reflects a read error. The DNA is omitted, as the CDR3 cannot be located on it reliably, and the CDR3 follows TCRdb's listing. The CDR3 sequence: CASISRGPLETRYY. The chain recombines TRBV6-8 with TRBJ2-5; the DNA was not compared with TRBD2, the D call given in the table. Germline V gene sequence: CDR1 MNHGY, CDR2 SAAAGT. A total of 14 residues make up the CDR3, ends included.

The rearrangement joins TRBV12-3 or TRBV12-4 to TRBJ1-2, with D perhaps matching TRBD1 (5 bases). This CDR3 is 13 amino acids long. The ends were cut back, 1 base at V and 5 bases at J, with 8 bases in the middle. The CDR3: CASSLGTWYGYTF. CDR3 coding DNA: TGTGCCAGCAGTTTAGGGACATGGTATGGCTACACCTTC.

This sequence joins TRBV19 and TRBJ2-3; TRBD1 aligns across 8 bases. J gave up 1 base and V 5 bases, and 2 bases lay outside the gene matches. The CDR3 is made up of 14 amino acids. Germline V lookup: CDR1 LNHDA, CDR2 SQIVND (reference sequence). DNA for the CDR3: TGTGCCAGTAGTGACAGGGGTGGCACAGATACGCAGTATTTT. Translated, it gives CASSDRGGTDTQYF.

The chain is built from TRBV6-5 and TRBJ2-1, with 9 bases identical to TRBD1. V lost 5 bases, J lost 8 bases, and 13 bases stayed unmatched. The CDR3 consists of 16 residues. Germline V gives CDR1 MNHEY, CDR2 SVGAGI. CDR3 amino acids: CASSRASGQGYDEQFF. CDR3 nucleotides: TGTGCCAGCAGTCGGGCGAGTGGACAGGGGTACGATGAGCAGTTCTTC.

The V and J genes are TRBV7-8 and TRBJ2-5; tentatively, D is TRBD2 (5 bases). CDR1 and CDR2 from the germline V gene are SGHVS and FQNEAQ. Between the trimmed V and J ends, which lost 1 base and 2 bases, there was a span of 23 bases. The CDR3 spans 19 residues. CDR3 DNA sequence: TGTGCCAGCAGCTTAGGCGATGTAGCGAGGGCGTCCACACAAGAGACCCAGTACTTC. The encoded protein is CASSLGDVARASTQETQYF.

The CDR3 region has the DNA TGTGCCAGTAGGAAATCCGGGACAGAGTATGGCTACACCTTC. This codes for CASRKSGTEYGYTF. This chain links TRBV19 with TRBJ1-2; 7 bases map to TRBD1. Germline CDR1 LNHDA, CDR2 SQIVND (reference sequence). V gave up 6 bases and J gave up 5 bases; unmatched junction bases: 9. The CDR3 has 14 residues.

About this clonotype itself: A much larger clonotype is one base distant, so this may be a read error. This chain joins TRBV7-2 and TRBJ1-3, with 9 bases aligning to TRBD1. This CDR3 spans 16 amino acids. CDR1 and CDR2 (germline): SGHTA, FQGNSA. CDR3 DNA: TGTGCCAGCAGCTTCTCCGGGACAGGGCTCGGAAACGCCATATATTTT. This codes for CASSFSGTGLGNAIYF.

J is TRBJ1-1 and V is TRBV7-2; D is unresolved. Germline CDR1 is SGHTA and CDR2 is FQGNSA. This CDR3 is 13 amino acids long. The V end was cut by 3 bases, the J end by 4 bases, with 9 bases between. CDR3 region: CASSFSWGTEAFF. The CDR3 bases are TGTGCCAGCAGCTTTTCCTGGGGCACTGAAGCTTTCTTT.

V and J are TRBV19 and TRBJ2-7; 9 bases align to TRBD2. From germline, CDR1 is LNHDA and CDR2 SQIVND (reference sequence). This CDR3 has 14 amino acids. V shed 6 bases and J 2 bases; nucleotides not matched to a gene: 5. CDR3 nucleotide sequence: TGTGCCAGTAGCCGACTAGCGGACGCCTACGAGCAGTACTTC. Amino acids: CASSRLADAYEQYF. Variable domain in full (rest from reference TRBV19 and TRBJ2-7): DGGITQSPKYLFRKEGQNVTLSCEQNLNHDAMYWYRQDPGQGLRLIYYSQIVNDFQKGDIAEGYSVSREKKESFPLTVTSAQKNPTAFYLCASSRLADAYEQYFGPGTRLTVT.

DNA for the CDR3: TGTGCCAGTCTGAAGGACGGATACAATGAGCAGTTCTTC. Encoded protein: CASLKDGYNEQFF. The chain combines TRBV19 with TRBJ2-1; D uncertain. The CDR3 extends over 13 amino acids. Looked up from germline, CDR1 is LNHDA and CDR2 is SQIVND (reference sequence). V lost 8 bases, J lost 4 bases, and 12 bases lay in between.

In this sample, this clonotype turned up a few times. The chain links TRBV6-2 or TRBV6-3 to TRBJ2-5, with TRBD2 matching 9 bases. The CDR3 has 14 amino acids. The V segment lost 8 bases and the J segment 5 bases; nucleotides outside the gene matches: 9. Germline lookup yields CDR1 MNHEY and CDR2 SVGEGT. Here the CDR3 DNA reads TGTGCCAGCCAGGTGCTAGCGGGATGGGAGACCCAGTACTTC. Protein: CASQVLAGWETQYF.

In its sample, this clonotype was seen a few times. V gene TRBV6-5 combines with J gene TRBJ2-2; D is unclear. Germline assignment: CDR1 MNHEY and CDR2 SVGAGI. Trimming pared 6 bases from V and 0 bases from J, leaving 5 bases between. The CDR3 contains 13 residues. The CDR3 DNA reads as TGTGCCAGCAGGGATACGAACACCGGGGAGCTGTTTTTT. It translates to CASRDTNTGELFF.

The chain combines TRBV4-1 with TRBJ2-1; 10 nucleotides match TRBD1. V lost 1 base and J lost 15; bases outside the gene matches: 0. This CDR3 comprises 11 residues. Per germline, CDR1 MGHRA and CDR2 YSYEKL. The CDR3, as DNA: TGCGCCAGCAGCCAAGGGGACAGGGGGTTCTTC. It is translated as CASSQGDRGFF.

This chain connects TRBV19 to TRBJ1-5, with 7 bases matching TRBD1. The germline CDR1 and CDR2 sequences are LNHDA and SQIVND (reference sequence). The CDR3 has 16 amino acids. The V segment lost 5 bases and the J segment 4 bases; nucleotides outside the gene matches: 11. CDR3 residues: CASSPRQGKVNQPQHF. The CDR3 DNA is TGTGCCAGTAGTCCGCGACAGGGTAAAGTGAATCAGCCCCAGCATTTT. The complete variable domain, with remaining parts taken from reference TRBV19 and TRBJ1-5, reads DGGITQSPKYLFRKEGQNVTLSCEQNLNHDAMYWYRQDPGQGLRLIYYSQIVNDFQKGDIAEGYSVSREKKESFPLTVTSAQKNPTAFYLCASSPRQGKVNQPQHFGDGTRLSIL.

This clonotype was detected a few times. The chain joins TRBV7-8 to TRBJ2-5; a weak D match, TRBD1 (6 bases). The V end lost 1 base, the J end lost 4 bases, and 16 bases lay between the germline ends. The V gene's germline CDR1 is SGHVS and CDR2 FQNEAQ. CDR3 length: 16 residues. CDR3 sequence: CASSLGFRTAGETQYF. CDR3 DNA sequence: TGTGCCAGCAGCTTAGGTTTCCGGACAGCAGGAGAGACCCAGTACTTC.

In its sample, this clonotype was seen a few times. V gene TRBV20-1 combines with J gene TRBJ2-1; TRBD1 is a possible D gene (5 bases). Germline V gene data show CDR1 as DFQATT and CDR2 as SNEGSKA (reference sequence). This CDR3 region has 14 residues. V gave up 6 bases and J gave up 8 bases, with 20 bases separating them. The CDR3 DNA reads TGCAGTGCCCGTAGGGGCCCCACGTTGGATGAGCAGTTCTTC. Protein sequence: CSARRGPTLDEQFF.

The chain carries TRBV6-2 or TRBV6-3 and TRBJ1-4; D is ambiguous. The germline V gene has CDR1 MNHEY and CDR2 SVGEGT. The CDR3 is 15 residues long. Trimming stripped 5 bases from V and 0 bases from J, with 10 bases between. CDR3 coding DNA: TGTGCCAGCAGTACCGCGGCTGCAACTAATGAAAAACTGTTTTTT. Translated: CASSTAAATNEKLFF.

This clonotype was detected a few times. Here the CDR3 reads CASSGLAGMETQYF. Written as DNA, the CDR3 is TGTGCCAGCAGTGGGCTAGCGGGGATGGAGACCCAGTACTTC. The J gene is TRBJ2-5, the V gene TRBV6-1; 9 bases match TRBD2. The trim removed 4 bases at V and 5 bases at J, leaving 5 bases unmatched. Per germline, CDR1 MNHNS and CDR2 SASEGT. This CDR3 comprises 14 residues.

This chain joins TRBV6-6 and TRBJ2-7, with 13 nucleotides matching TRBD2. The CDR3 has 14 residues. J was trimmed by 5 bases and V by 5 bases; bases with no gene match: 3. Germline V gene sequence: CDR1 MNHNY, CDR2 SVGAGI (reference sequence). As DNA, the CDR3 is TGTGCCAGCAGTAACGGACTAGCGGGGGACGAGCAGTACTTC. Translated, it gives CASSNGLAGDEQYF.

V gene TRBV7-2 combines with J gene TRBJ2-3, with D perhaps matching TRBD1 (5 bases). The CDR3 extends over 14 amino acids. The germline gives CDR1 SGHTA, CDR2 FQGNSA. V was trimmed by 5 bases and J by 4 bases, leaving 13 bases between them. The CDR3 here is CASSPARVADTQYF. CDR3 coding DNA: TGTGCCAGCAGCCCTGCCAGGGTGGCAGATACGCAGTATTTT.

This clonotype has a single count. The chain uses TRBV10-3 and TRBJ2-7; TRBD1 might be the D (5 bases). Per the germline V gene, CDR1 is ENHRY and CDR2 is SYGVKD. There are 13 residues in the CDR3. CDR3 coding DNA: TGTGCTACCTCGACAGACGTCTCCTACGAGCAGTACTTC. Encoded protein: CATSTDVSYEQYF.

V and J are TRBV2 and TRBJ2-7; no firm D call. The CDR3 is 12 residues long. V was clipped by 8 bases and J by 2 bases, with 10 bases between them. Per the germline V gene, CDR1 is SNHLY and CDR2 is FYNNEI. In DNA, the CDR3 is TGTGCCAGCGAAGGGCTCACCTACGAGCAGTACTTC. Its translation: CASEGLTYEQYF.